The 6 T cell receptor beta chains listed next were all sequenced from one sample in a study of CD8+CD57+ T cells in acquired aplastic anemia. For CDR3 and TCR beta VDJ profiling, genomic DNA was the template used. TCRdb passed the reads through MiXCR, listing each CDR3 protein once. Of some 200,000 distinct CDR3 sequences detected, over 55% appear once; the ten largest clones hold roughly three fifths. The patients chosen for sequencing had shown expansion of CD8+CD57+ cells (detected by flow cytometry). The specimen was sorted CD4+, CD8+, or CD8+CD57+ T cells (not recorded which) from PBMCs. The receptors originated from a human donor with aplastic anemia.

This sequence joins TRBV10-3 and TRBJ1-4; possible D gene TRBD1, 5 bases. The CDR3 spans 13 residues. CDR1 and CDR2 (germline): ENHRY, SYGVKD. V lost 10 bases and J 3 bases, leaving 12 bases between the germline ends. The CDR3, as DNA: TGTGCCACCTCGGGGGGGTCTAATGAAAAACTGTTTTTT. Translating gives CATSGGSNEKLFF.

The J gene is TRBJ2-3, the V gene TRBV10-1; D may be TRBD2 (6 bases). Germline V gene lookup returns CDR1 WNHNN and CDR2 SYGVQD (reference sequence). The CDR3 is 14 amino acids. V dropped 0 bases and J dropped 6 bases, with 10 bases sitting between them. The CDR3 DNA is TGCGCCAGCAGTGAGTCGTGGAGGGTGGATACGCAGTATTTT. This encodes CASSESWRVDTQYF.

This sequence joins TRBV7-3 and TRBJ2-1; D might be TRBD1 (5 bases). The CDR3 extends over 13 amino acids. Looked up from germline, CDR1 is SGHTA and CDR2 is FQGTGA. V shed 4 bases and J shed 6 bases, with 10 bases lying between them. CDR3 protein: CASSWVDTNEQFF. CDR3 DNA: TGTGCCAGCAGCTGGGTGGACACCAATGAGCAGTTCTTC.

CDR3 DNA: TGTGCCAGTAGTATAGGCGGGACCCTCTCCTACGAGCAGTACTTC. Protein sequence: CASSIGGTLSYEQYF. The chain has TRBV19 and TRBJ2-7, with a weak D call TRBD2 (6 bases). Germline CDR1 is LNHDA and CDR2 is SQIVND (reference sequence). CDR3 size: 15 residues. The ends were cut back, 1 base at V and 0 bases at J, with 10 bases in the middle.

The J gene is TRBJ2-3, the V gene TRBV19; D possibly corresponds to TRBD2 (6 bases). V lost 1 base to trimming and J lost 0 bases, with 11 bases between them. The CDR3 sequence is 16 residues long. From germline, CDR1 is LNHDA and CDR2 SQIVND (reference sequence). The DNA of the CDR3 is TGTGCCAGTAGTATAGTGGCGGGGACTAGCACAGATACGCAGTATTTT. Translating it yields CASSIVAGTSTDTQYF.

The chain employs TRBV24-1 and TRBJ2-1, with 11 bases lining up with TRBD2. V lost 8 bases and J lost 0; bases outside the gene matches: 5. The CDR3 contains 16 residues. CDR1 is KGHDR and CDR2 is SFDVKD in the germline V gene. CDR3 coding DNA: TGTGCCACCACCCCGACTAGCGGGGCCTCCTACAATGAGCAGTTCTTC. Translating it yields CATTPTSGASYNEQFF.